This T cell receptor (beta chain) was sequenced for a study of blood T cell repertoires in COVID-19. Study information: Whether acute or convalescent, the COVID-19 samples came from the United States, Italy and Spain. T cells, B-cell-depleted T cells, or PBMCs provided the cDNA or gDNA that served as material.

V dropped 6 bases and J dropped 5 bases, with 13 bases sitting between them. This CDR3 comprises 13 residues. Germline V gives CDR1 MNHEY, CDR2 SVGAGI. Per the authors' pipeline: By means of reference gene primer amplification, nucleated cell counts were estimated. TCRdb keeps only in-frame clones here, not all; method: immunoSEQ multiplex PCR. The V and J calls and clone size come from that table; D and trimming were worked out from the DNA. Among about 120,000 clones listed, about 85% were seen once. Sequencing was performed on peripheral blood. The receptor comes from a man between 40 and 49 years old with acute or convalescent COVID-19. The chain links TRBV6-5 to TRBJ2-5; D is unclear. The CDR3 here is CASSRALPETQYF. The CDR3 bases are TGTGCCAGCAGCCGTGCGCTACCGGAGACCCAGTACTTC.